The rows below give T cell receptor beta chains drawn from one sample of a study of blood T cell repertoires in COVID-19. Method: immunoSEQ multiplex PCR; TCRdb's copy keeps in-frame clones and lacks some. The sample holds approximately 240,000 clones; just over 90% are singletons and the top ten take under 2.5%. Sequenced: PBMCs or T cells enriched from blood (not recorded which). The receptors stem from a woman younger than 30 who had recovered from COVID-19. Each CDR3 is given with its conserved first and last residue.

v_call	j_call	cdr3_aa
TRBV12-2	TRBJ1-2	CASRLGQGTTNYGYTF
TRBV5-6	TRBJ1-1	CASSLGATPLEAFF
TRBV15	TRBJ2-7	CATSDSTSGVYEQYF
TRBV2	TRBJ2-7	CASSEQFGQGHEQYF
TRBV3-1/TRBV3-2	TRBJ2-6	CASSQENSHSGANVLTF
TRBV19	TRBJ1-4	CASSSPTGATNEKLFF
TRBV29-1	TRBJ2-5	CSVWGTGGEETQYF
TRBV7-9	TRBJ1-3	CASSRRGGISGNTIYF
TRBV6-4	TRBJ2-3	CASSWGEGTSELTDTQYF
TRBV28	TRBJ1-4	CASSPYAGSTEKLFF
TRBV2	TRBJ2-2	CASSVMSKTGELFF
TRBV4-1	TRBJ1-3	CASSQTVSGNTIYF
TRBV11-2	TRBJ1-2	CASSSGLANYGYTF
TRBV9	TRBJ2-7	CASSVGGTEDYEQYF
TRBV27	TRBJ1-5	CASSLLGDQPQHF
TRBV5-8	TRBJ1-1	CASSWGRTGWDTEAFF
TRBV9	TRBJ1-3	CASSVDSHSGNTIYF
TRBV3-1/TRBV3-2	TRBJ1-1	CASSPPGYTEAFF
TRBV2	TRBJ2-1	CASSGVAGGRGEQFF
TRBV15	TRBJ2-2	CATSRDYGQANTGELFF
TRBV12-3/TRBV12-4	TRBJ2-7	CASLLTGNHEQYF
TRBV12-3/TRBV12-4	TRBJ2-1	CASSPTSHEQFF
TRBV28	TRBJ1-2	CASTIRGLNGYTF
TRBV19	TRBJ2-5	CASSIWAGRTGLQETQYF
TRBV7-8	TRBJ2-5	CATVGWGGGETQYF
TRBV4-1	TRBJ2-1	CASSQEKYPQDEQFF
TRBV21-1	TRBJ2-4	CASSKVRPVRLLAKNIQYF
TRBV18	TRBJ2-7	CASSPALGQGSGYEQYF
TRBV2	TRBJ1-1	CASSEIWATEAFF
TRBV7-9	TRBJ2-1	CASRIERGPQSEQFF
TRBV9	TRBJ2-1	CASSSSGQNNEQFF
TRBV11-3	TRBJ2-3	CASSWIAGGSTDTQYF
TRBV11-3	TRBJ1-2	CASSSSGQMADGYTF
TRBV7-5	TRBJ1-2	CARSLPGQEKASGYTF
TRBV2	TRBJ1-6	CASSRQGVNSPLHF
TRBV10-3	TRBJ1-1	CAISESKAGVAEAFF
TRBV19	TRBJ1-6	CASSTVTASNSPLHF
TRBV21-1	TRBJ1-5	CASSKDSRDREYQPQHF
TRBV28	TRBJ2-6	CASSFNSEGTGFSGANVLTF
TRBV11-2	TRBJ2-7	CASSFTRGGDKREFPEQYF
TRBV7-8	TRBJ1-5	CASSLRGRDQPQHF
TRBV6-5	TRBJ2-3	CASSSGGVTDTQYF
TRBV28	TRBJ2-1	CASSSLGAYGLGFF
TRBV20-1	TRBJ2-4	CSARVGIAGGSTAKNIQYF
TRBV28	TRBJ2-7	CASRRTSGVTYEQYF
TRBV20-1	TRBJ2-7	CSVDLLPEQYF
TRBV7-2	TRBJ1-6	CASSTRGGGLLPLHF
TRBV12-3/TRBV12-4	TRBJ2-7	CASSLDFDKQYF
TRBV15	TRBJ1-3	CATSRELAEGNTIYF
TRBV4-2	TRBJ1-6	CASSPGQGAAPLHF
TRBV3-1/TRBV3-2	TRBJ1-1	CASSQHTDRNTEAFF
TRBV29-1	TRBJ1-1	CSVDRNTEAFF
TRBV3-1/TRBV3-2	TRBJ1-6	CASSQLFLGTGLTLHF
TRBV29-1	TRBJ1-3	CSVEGRASSGNTIYF
TRBV7-8	TRBJ1-4	CASSPRTGANEKLFF
TRBV24-1	TRBJ1-2	CATSEIGDGYTF
TRBV15	TRBJ1-1	CATTPTGGEATEAFF